This TCR beta chain was recovered during a study of blood T cell repertoires in COVID-19. V shed 7 bases and J 5 bases; nucleotides not matched to a gene: 6. There are 14 residues in the CDR3. Germline values: CDR1 LNHDA, CDR2 SQIVND (reference sequence). The data were produced by immunoSEQ multiplex PCR, yet TCRdb's version contains in-frame clones alone and is incomplete. Found here are some 200,000 clones, 80% to 95% of them singletons; the top ten hold 0.53%. This chain uses TRBV19 with TRBJ1-5, with TRBD1 matching 9 bases. The sample consisted of peripheral blood. The sequence derives from a man aged 50 to 60 with acute or convalescent COVID-19. CDR3 coding DNA: TGTGCCAGTAAGACAGGGGGAATTGATCAGCCCCAGCATTTT. Encoded protein: CASKTGGIDQPQHF.